This T cell receptor beta chain was identified in a study of blood T cell repertoires in COVID-19. V lost 7 bases, J lost 10 bases, and 19 bases lay in between. The length of the CDR3 is 13 residues. Germline V gene lookup returns CDR1 LGHNT and CDR2 FRNRAP. Sequencing was performed with immunoSEQ multiplex PCR; in TCRdb, only in-frame clones are kept and a portion is missing. Here the sample spans about 240,000 clones, over 80% being singletons. V gene TRBV12-5 combines with J gene TRBJ1-2; D remains unclear. The sequence was obtained from a human donor in a cohort sampled during active COVID-19. The sequenced material came from peripheral blood. CDR3 DNA: TGTGCTAGTGCCCTCGGTTCCCTGTCCCCCTACACCTTC. This sequence encodes CASALGSLSPYTF. The variable domain in full, completed from reference TRBV12-5 and TRBJ1-2, reads DARVTQTPRHKVTEMGQEVTMRCQPILGHNTVFWYRQTMMQGLELLAYFRNRAPLDDSGMPKDRFSAEMPDATLATLKIQPSEPRDSAVYFCASALGSLSPYTFGSGTRLTVV.